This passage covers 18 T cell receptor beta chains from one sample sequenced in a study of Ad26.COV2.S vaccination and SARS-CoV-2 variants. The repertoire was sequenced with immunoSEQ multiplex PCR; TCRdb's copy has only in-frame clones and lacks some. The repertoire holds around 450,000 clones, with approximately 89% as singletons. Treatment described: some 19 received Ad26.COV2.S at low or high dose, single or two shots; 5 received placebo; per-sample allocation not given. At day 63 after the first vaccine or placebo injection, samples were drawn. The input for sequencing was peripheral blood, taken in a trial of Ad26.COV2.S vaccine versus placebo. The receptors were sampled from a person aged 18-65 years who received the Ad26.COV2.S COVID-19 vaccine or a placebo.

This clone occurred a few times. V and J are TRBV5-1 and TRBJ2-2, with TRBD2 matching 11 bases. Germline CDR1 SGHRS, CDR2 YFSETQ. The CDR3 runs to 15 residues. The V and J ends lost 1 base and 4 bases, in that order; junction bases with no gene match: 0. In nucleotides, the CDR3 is TGCGCCAGCAGCTTGACTAGCGGGGGCACCGGGGAGCTGTTTTTT. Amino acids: CASSLTSGGTGELFF.

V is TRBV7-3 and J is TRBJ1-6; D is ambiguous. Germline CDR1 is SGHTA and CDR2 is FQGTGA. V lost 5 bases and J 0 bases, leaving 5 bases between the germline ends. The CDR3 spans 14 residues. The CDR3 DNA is TGTGCCAGCAGCATGAGCTCCTATAATTCACCCCTCCACTTT. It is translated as CASSMSSYNSPLHF.

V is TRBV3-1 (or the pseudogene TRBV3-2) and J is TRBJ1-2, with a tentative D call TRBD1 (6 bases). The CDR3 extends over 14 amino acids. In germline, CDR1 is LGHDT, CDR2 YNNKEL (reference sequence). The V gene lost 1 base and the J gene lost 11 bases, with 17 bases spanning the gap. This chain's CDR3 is CASSQGGTPIGYTF. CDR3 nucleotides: TGTGCCAGCAGCCAAGGAGGGACACCCATAGGGTACACCTTC.

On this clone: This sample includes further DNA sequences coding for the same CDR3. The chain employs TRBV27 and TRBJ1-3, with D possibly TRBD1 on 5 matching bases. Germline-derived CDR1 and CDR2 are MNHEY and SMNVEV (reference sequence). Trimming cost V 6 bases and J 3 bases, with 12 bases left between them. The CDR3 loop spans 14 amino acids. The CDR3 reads CASSLGGGGNTIYF. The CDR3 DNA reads TGTGCCAGCAGCCTTGGGGGAGGTGGAAACACCATATATTTT.

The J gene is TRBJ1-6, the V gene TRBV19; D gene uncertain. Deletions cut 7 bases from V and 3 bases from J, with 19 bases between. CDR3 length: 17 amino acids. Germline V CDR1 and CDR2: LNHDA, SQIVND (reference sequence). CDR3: CASKGGRGTNYNSPLHF. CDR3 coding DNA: TGTGCCAGTAAGGGTGGTCGGGGAACCAACTATAATTCACCCCTCCACTTT.

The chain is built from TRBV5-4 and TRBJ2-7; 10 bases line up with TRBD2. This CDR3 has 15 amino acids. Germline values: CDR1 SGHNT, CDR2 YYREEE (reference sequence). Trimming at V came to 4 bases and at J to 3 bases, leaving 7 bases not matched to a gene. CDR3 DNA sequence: TGTGCCAGCAGCCGCGGAGCGGGAGGGGACTACGAGCAGTACGTC. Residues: CASSRGAGGDYEQYV.

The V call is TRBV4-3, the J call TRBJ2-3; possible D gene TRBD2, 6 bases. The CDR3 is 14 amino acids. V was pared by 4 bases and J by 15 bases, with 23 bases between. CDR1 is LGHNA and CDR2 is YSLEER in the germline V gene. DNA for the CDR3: TGCGCCAGCAGCCCCGTCGGGGACTCTCCCATCAACTATTTT. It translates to CASSPVGDSPINYF.

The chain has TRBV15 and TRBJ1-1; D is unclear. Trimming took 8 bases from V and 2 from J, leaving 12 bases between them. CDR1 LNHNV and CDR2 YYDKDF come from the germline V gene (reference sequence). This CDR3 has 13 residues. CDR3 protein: CATGEQSNTEAFF. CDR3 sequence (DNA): TGTGCCACCGGCGAGCAATCCAACACTGAAGCTTTCTTT.

The CDR3 spells CASSVNPGGRPGWDTQYF. CDR3 in DNA: TGTGCCAGCAGCGTAAATCCGGGCGGGAGGCCCGGCTGGGATACGCAGTATTTT. The chain is built from TRBV7-9 and TRBJ2-3; 8 nucleotides match TRBD2. The V gene end was trimmed by 5 bases and the J gene end by 6 bases; junction bases not matched to a gene: 19. The germline gives CDR1 SEHNR, CDR2 FQNEAQ (reference sequence). The CDR3 runs 18 residues.

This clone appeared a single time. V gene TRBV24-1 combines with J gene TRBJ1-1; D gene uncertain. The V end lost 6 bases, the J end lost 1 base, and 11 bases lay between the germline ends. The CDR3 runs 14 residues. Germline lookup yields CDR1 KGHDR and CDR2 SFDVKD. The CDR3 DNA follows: TGTGCCACCAGTTCTAGCATATCGAACACTGAAGCTTTCTTT. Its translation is CATSSSISNTEAFF.

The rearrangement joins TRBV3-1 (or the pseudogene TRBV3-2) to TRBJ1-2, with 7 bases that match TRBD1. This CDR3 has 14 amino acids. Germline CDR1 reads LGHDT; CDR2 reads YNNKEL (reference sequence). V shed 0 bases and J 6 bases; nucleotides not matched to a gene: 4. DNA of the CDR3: TGTGCCAGCAGCCAAGAGGGTACAGGGGATGGCTACACCTTC. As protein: CASSQEGTGDGYTF.

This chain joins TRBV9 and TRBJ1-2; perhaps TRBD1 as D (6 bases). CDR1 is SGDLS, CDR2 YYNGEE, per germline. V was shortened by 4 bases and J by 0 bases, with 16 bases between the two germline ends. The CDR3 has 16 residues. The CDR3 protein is CASSRDGQLSNYGYTF. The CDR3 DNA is TGTGCCAGCAGCCGGGATGGACAGCTATCTAACTATGGCTACACCTTC.

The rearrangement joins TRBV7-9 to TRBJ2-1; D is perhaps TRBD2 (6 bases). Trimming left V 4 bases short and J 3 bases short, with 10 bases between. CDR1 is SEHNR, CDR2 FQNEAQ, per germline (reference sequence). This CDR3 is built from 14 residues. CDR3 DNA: TGTGCCAGCAGCTCGGACTACAACTACAATGAGCAGTTCTTC. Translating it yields CASSSDYNYNEQFF.

This chain's CDR3 is CASSQATLSIDRHPYGGYTF. The CDR3 coding sequence is TGCGCCAGCAGCCAAGCGACTTTGTCTATCGACCGACACCCCTACGGTGGCTACACCTTC. The V and J genes are TRBV4-1 and TRBJ1-2; D remains ambiguous. V gave up 1 base and J gave up 7 bases, with 31 bases separating them. Germline-derived CDR1 and CDR2 are MGHRA and YSYEKL. The CDR3 is made up of 20 amino acids.

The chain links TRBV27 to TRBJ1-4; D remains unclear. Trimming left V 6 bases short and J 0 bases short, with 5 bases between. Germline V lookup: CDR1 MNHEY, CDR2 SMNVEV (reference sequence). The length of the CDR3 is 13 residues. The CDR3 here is CASRWATNEKLFF. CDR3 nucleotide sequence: TGTGCCAGCAGGTGGGCAACTAATGAAAAACTGTTTTTT.

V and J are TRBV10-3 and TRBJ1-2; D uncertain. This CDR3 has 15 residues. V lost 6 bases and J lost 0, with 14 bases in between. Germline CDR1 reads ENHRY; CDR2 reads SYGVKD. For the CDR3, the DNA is TGTGCCATCAGCTTGACGGAGAATACTAACTATGGCTACACCTTC. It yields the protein CAISLTENTNYGYTF.

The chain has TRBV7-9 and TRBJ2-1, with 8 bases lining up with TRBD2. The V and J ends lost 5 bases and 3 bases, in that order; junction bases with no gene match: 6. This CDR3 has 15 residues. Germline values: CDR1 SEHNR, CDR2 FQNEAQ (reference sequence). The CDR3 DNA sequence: TGTGCCAGCAGCGCCCCCGGGGGGGGCTACAATGAGCAGTTCTTC. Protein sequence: CASSAPGGGYNEQFF.

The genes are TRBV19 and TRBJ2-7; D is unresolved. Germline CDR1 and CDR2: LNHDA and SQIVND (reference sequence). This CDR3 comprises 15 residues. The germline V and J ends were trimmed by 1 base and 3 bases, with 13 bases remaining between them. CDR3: CASSIAAEAVYEQYF. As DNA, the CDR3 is TGTGCCAGTAGTATAGCCGCAGAAGCCGTCTACGAGCAGTACTTC.